The 20 T cell receptor beta chains listed next were all sequenced from one sample in a study of human T cells and chemical hapten exposure (dated by TCRdb to the early 2020s). The library was obtained by RACE. Sequencer: NextSeq 500. The public sequencing data were trimmed at Q25 with fastp and processed into clonotypes with MiXCR by TCRdb, which kept only in-frame beta chains. CDR3 protein duplicates are merged, each entry listing the most common genes and DNA. The table for this sample lists 340,000 or so distinct CDR3 sequences; 5.5% to 8% of them were counted only once. Clones ranked in the top ten supply approximately 8.9% of the sample. Explained via the paper, the time point label denotes: patch test 1, 2 weeks after DPC sensitization. The treatment or condition tag for this specimen amounts to: therapeutic diphenylcyclopropenone sensitization with weekly scalp DPC. This material consisted of whole blood, taken in connection with sensitization to the hapten diphenylcyclopropenone (DPC). The receptors were gathered from a woman aged 18-35 years with alopecia areata. Some clones in this sample may be carry-over from other donors' samples.

The chain uses TRBV29-1 and TRBJ1-1; D perhaps matches TRBD1 (6 bases). V lost 4 bases and J 4 bases, leaving 13 bases between the germline ends. Germline CDR1 and CDR2: SQVTM and ANQGSEA. The CDR3 length is 13 residues. The CDR3 spells CSVVGGAFTEAFF. The CDR3 DNA sequence: TGCAGCGTTGTGGGGGGGGCGTTCACTGAAGCTTTCTTT.

The V gene is TRBV28, the J gene TRBJ2-5; TRBD1 or TRBD2 may be the D gene (5 bases each). Trimming left V 8 bases short and J 9 bases short, with 19 bases between. Germline-derived CDR1 and CDR2 are MDHEN and SYDVKM. CDR3 length: 13 residues. The CDR3 is CASASGALKAQYF. DNA of the CDR3: TGTGCCAGCGCTTCCGGGGCCCTGAAAGCCCAGTACTTC.

The V and J genes are TRBV7-9 and TRBJ1-4; TRBD1 is a possible D gene (6 bases). Germline V gene data show CDR1 as SEHNR and CDR2 as FQNEAQ (reference sequence). The CDR3 length is 15 residues. The germline V and J ends were trimmed by 5 bases and 8 bases, with 18 bases remaining between them. In nucleotides, the CDR3 is TGTGCCAGCAGCCGCTCACGGGGGGCGGACGAAAAACTGTTTTTT. The encoded protein is CASSRSRGADEKLFF.

The sample holds many counts of this clonotype. This rearrangement joins TRBV12-3 or TRBV12-4 to TRBJ2-7; weak D call: TRBD1 (6 bases). V gave up 4 bases and J gave up 2 bases, with 15 bases separating them. This CDR3 spans 15 amino acids. The DNA of the CDR3 is TGTGCCAGCAGTTCGAGAGGGGGTAGGACCTACGAGCAGTACTTC. Translation: CASSSRGGRTYEQYF.

The chain combines TRBV9 with TRBJ1-4; D might be TRBD1 (6 bases). The CDR3 is made up of 16 amino acids. V was cut by 4 bases and J by 8 bases, with 21 bases left in between. Germline V gives CDR1 SGDLS, CDR2 YYNGEE. The CDR3 here is CASSFGQSPNIEKLFF. In DNA, the CDR3 is TGTGCCAGCAGCTTCGGACAGTCCCCGAATATCGAAAAACTGTTTTTT.

There are a few counts of this clonotype. V usage is TRBV6-1 and J usage is TRBJ2-5; D is perhaps TRBD2 (5 bases). The V gene's germline CDR1 is MNHNS and CDR2 SASEGT. The CDR3 is 12 amino acids. V was clipped by 6 bases and J by 9 bases, with 14 bases between them. The CDR3 is CASSYMGVAQYF. Written as DNA, the CDR3 is TGTGCCAGCAGCTACATGGGAGTGGCCCAGTACTTC.

CDR3 protein: CSGDGTANEQFF. In DNA form, the CDR3 reads TGCAGCGGAGATGGGACAGCTAACGAGCAGTTCTTC. The genes are TRBV29-1 and TRBJ2-1; 7 nucleotides match TRBD1. The CDR3 consists of 12 residues. The V segment lost 7 bases and the J segment 10 bases; nucleotides outside the gene matches: 10. CDR1 is SQVTM, CDR2 ANQGSEA, per germline.

This clonotype was observed at least ten times. The genes are TRBV29-1 and TRBJ2-1, with 11 bases fitting TRBD2. The germline V gene has CDR1 SQVTM and CDR2 ANQGSEA. The junction had 6 bases not matched to a gene; V was cut back by 3 bases and J by 8 bases. The CDR3 totals 14 residues. CDR3: CSVDGTSGGDEQFF. For the CDR3, the DNA is TGCAGCGTTGACGGGACTAGCGGAGGCGATGAGCAGTTCTTC.

The chain links TRBV2 to TRBJ2-3; D gene ambiguous. Trimming took off 2 bases at V and 6 bases at J, with 3 bases between the two ends. The CDR3 runs to 11 residues. Germline lookup yields CDR1 SNHLY and CDR2 FYNNEI. CDR3 amino acids: CASSEFDTQYF. In nucleotides, the CDR3 is TGTGCCAGCAGTGAATTTGATACGCAGTATTTT.

The rearrangement uses TRBV12-3 or TRBV12-4 and TRBJ1-1, with a possible D match to TRBD1 (5 bases). This CDR3 is 13 amino acids long. V shed 4 bases and J shed 4 bases, with 10 bases lying between them. The CDR3 region is CASSYRSRTEAFF. The CDR3 region has the DNA TGTGCCAGCAGTTACAGGAGTCGCACTGAAGCTTTCTTT.

This clonotype is judged medium-sized. The rearrangement joins TRBV27 to TRBJ1-1, with D tentatively TRBD1 (5 bases). CDR3 length: 14 residues. Germline V gene lookup returns CDR1 MNHEY and CDR2 SMNVEV (reference sequence). V lost 3 bases to trimming and J lost 5 bases, with 13 bases between them. The CDR3 is CASSFGRVSTEAFF. The CDR3 nucleotides read TGTGCCAGCAGTTTTGGCAGGGTATCGACTGAAGCTTTCTTT.

This clonotype was found many times. The chain joins TRBV20-1 to TRBJ2-3; perhaps TRBD1 as D (6 bases). The V end lost 5 bases, the J end lost 5 bases, and 17 bases lay between the germline ends. This CDR3 is built from 14 residues. Per the germline V gene, CDR1 is DFQATT and CDR2 is SNEGSKA (reference sequence). The CDR3 bases are TGCAGTGCTCGACGAAACAGGGATCGAGATACGCAGTATTTT. It encodes CSARRNRDRDTQYF.

This clonotype was observed many times. CDR3 nucleotide sequence: TGTGCCAGCAGTTCCCCCTCCCGGGACCCTTATGGCTACACCTTC. Its protein is CASSSPSRDPYGYTF. V gene TRBV6-5 combines with J gene TRBJ1-2, with D perhaps matching TRBD1 (5 bases). Germline V lookup: CDR1 MNHEY, CDR2 SVGAGI. V was trimmed by 4 bases and J by 5 bases, leaving 17 bases between them. The CDR3 extends over 15 amino acids.

The CDR3 sequence: CSAGRTGNEQYF. The CDR3 nucleotides are TGCAGCGCCGGACGGACAGGGAACGAGCAGTACTTC. This chain joins TRBV29-1 and TRBJ2-7; TRBD1 agrees at 8 bases. V dropped 7 bases and J dropped 5; count of bases not matched to a gene: 7. This CDR3 region has 12 residues. Germline V lookup: CDR1 SQVTM, CDR2 ANQGSEA.

This clonotype appeared many times. The chain couples TRBV5-5 to TRBJ1-5; D not certain. The germline V and J ends were trimmed by 4 bases and 4 bases, with 12 bases remaining between them. This CDR3 is built from 14 residues. Germline V gives CDR1 SGHKS, CDR2 YYEKEE (reference sequence). CDR3 in DNA: TGTGCCAGCAGCCATCAAGTATCTAATCAGCCCCAGCATTTT. Protein product: CASSHQVSNQPQHF.

The chain recombines TRBV4-3 with TRBJ2-1, with TRBD1 matching over 7 bases. The CDR3 contains 16 residues. Germline CDR1 reads LGHNA; CDR2 reads YSLEER. The V gene end was trimmed by 4 bases and the J gene end by 6 bases; junction bases not matched to a gene: 12. CDR3 DNA sequence: TGCGCCAGCAGCCGACCTGTAGGACAGGAACCCAATGAGCAGTTCTTC. The encoded protein is CASSRPVGQEPNEQFF.

This clonotype was counted between two and nine times. The rearrangement links TRBV2 to TRBJ1-5; D uncertain. CDR3 length: 13 residues. With 1 base removed from V and 7 bases from J, the gap between germline ends came to 8 bases. Germline assignment: CDR1 SNHLY and CDR2 FYNNEI. The CDR3 region has the DNA TGTGCCAGCAGTGAAGGCAGACGACAGCCCCAGCATTTT. It is translated as CASSEGRRQPQHF.

This clonotype has at least ten counts. The chain employs TRBV29-1 and TRBJ1-4; D gene uncertain. V lost 0 bases and J 3 bases, leaving 14 bases between the germline ends. The CDR3 length is 16 residues. CDR1 is SQVTM and CDR2 is ANQGSEA in the germline V gene. This CDR3 reads CSVEDGRASANEKLFF. CDR3 bases: TGCAGCGTTGAAGATGGTAGGGCGTCAGCTAATGAAAAACTGTTTTTT.

The chain recombines TRBV20-1 with TRBJ1-6; possible D gene TRBD1, 5 bases. This CDR3 is built from 14 residues. V dropped 0 bases and J dropped 10 bases, with 13 bases sitting between them. Germline V CDR1 and CDR2: DFQATT, SNEGSKA (reference sequence). CDR3 nucleotides: TGCAGTGCTAGAGATCCGGGGCCCCGCTCACCCCTCCACTTT. This translates into CSARDPGPRSPLHF.

The CDR3 here is CASSLWDTYEQYF. The CDR3 DNA sequence: TGTGCCAGCAGTTTATGGGATACCTACGAGCAGTACTTC. V and J are TRBV12-3 or TRBV12-4 and TRBJ2-7; D not certain. The CDR3 is made up of 13 amino acids. Trimming shortened V by 2 bases and J by 2 bases, and 7 bases separated the two germline ends.